The 21 T cell receptor beta chains below all came from one sample that was sequenced in a study of blood T cell repertoires in COVID-19. Measured with immunoSEQ multiplex PCR; TCRdb has only the in-frame clones, and not every one. Seen here are roughly 24,000 clones, 90% to 95% observed once, and the top ten hold around 2.1%. Sequencing input: peripheral blood. The source is a human donor in a cohort sampled during active COVID-19.

The chain links TRBV28 to TRBJ1-1; no clear D gene. The V end lost 8 bases, the J end lost 4 bases, and 5 bases lay between the germline ends. This CDR3 is 10 amino acids long. Germline assignment: CDR1 MDHEN and CDR2 SYDVKM. CDR3 sequence (DNA): TGTGCCAGCGGAGCCACTGAAGCTTTCTTT. Translated: CASGATEAFF.

The chain carries TRBV7-9 and TRBJ2-1; TRBD2 is a possible D gene (6 bases). The CDR3 has 17 amino acids. The germline V gene has CDR1 SEHNR and CDR2 FQNEAQ (reference sequence). V gave up 0 bases and J gave up 6 bases, with 18 bases separating them. CDR3 loop: CASSLARVGTPSNEQFF. CDR3 nucleotide sequence: TGTGCCAGCAGCTTAGCGAGGGTCGGGACTCCTTCCAATGAGCAGTTCTTC.

This chain uses TRBV5-1 with TRBJ1-4; D is unresolved. CDR3 length: 16 residues. Germline loops: CDR1 SGHRS, CDR2 YFSETQ. The germline V and J ends were trimmed by 2 bases and 3 bases, with 14 bases remaining between them. The CDR3: CASSFGTSQSNEKLFF. DNA for the CDR3: TGCGCCAGCAGCTTTGGTACGTCTCAGTCTAATGAAAAACTGTTTTTT.

The rearrangement joins TRBV10-1 to TRBJ2-1; TRBD2 agrees at 10 bases. J lost 8 bases, V lost 6 bases, and 19 bases had no gene match. Germline CDR1 reads WNHNN; CDR2 reads SYGVQD (reference sequence). The CDR3 runs 18 residues. CDR3 sequence (DNA): TGCGCCAGCAGCAGAGGGCAGCGGGAGGGCCGCGGAGGGTATGAGCAGTTCTTC. This sequence encodes CASSRGQREGRGGYEQFF.

The V and J genes are TRBV6-5 and TRBJ1-2; no firm D call. The CDR3 extends over 13 amino acids. Germline CDR1 and CDR2: MNHEY and SVGAGI. Trimming took 7 bases from V and 8 from J, leaving 17 bases between them. This CDR3 reads CASTYGYRVGYTF. The CDR3 nucleotides are TGTGCCAGCACTTATGGGTACCGGGTGGGCTACACCTTC.

This chain joins TRBV6-5 and TRBJ1-2; 9 nucleotides match TRBD1. V shed 8 bases, J shed 3 bases, and the junction held 7 bases outside the gene matches. Germline V gene data show CDR1 as MNHEY and CDR2 as SVGAGI. The CDR3 loop spans 14 amino acids. The chain's CDR3 is CASWGRDRDYGYTF. In nucleotides, the CDR3 is TGTGCCAGCTGGGGCCGGGACAGGGACTATGGCTACACCTTC.

The chain has TRBV6-5 and TRBJ2-7, with a weak D call TRBD1 (5 bases). Germline V lookup: CDR1 MNHEY, CDR2 SVGAGI. V lost 1 base and J 1 base, leaving 8 bases between the germline ends. The CDR3 has 14 amino acids. CDR3 sequence (DNA): TGTGCCAGCAGTTACTGGAAGGGGTCCTACGAGCAGTACTTC. This gives the protein CASSYWKGSYEQYF.

The chain employs TRBV20-1 and TRBJ2-5, with D possibly being TRBD2 (6 bases). V lost 5 bases and J lost 5, with 9 bases in between. The CDR3 runs 11 residues. CDR1 and CDR2 (germline): DFQATT, SNEGSKA (reference sequence). CDR3 DNA sequence: TGCAGTGCTCTACTAGCTGAGACCCAGTACTTC. This codes for CSALLAETQYF.

V is TRBV4-2 and J is TRBJ2-4; 9 nucleotides agree with TRBD1. V lost 1 base to trimming and J lost 5 bases; unmatched junction nucleotides: 9. Per the germline V gene, CDR1 is LGHNA and CDR2 is YNFKEQ. The CDR3 extends over 17 amino acids. The CDR3 nucleotides are TGTGCCAGCAGCCAAGTCGGGACAGGGAATAGGGAAAACATTCAGTACTTC. This sequence encodes CASSQVGTGNRENIQYF.

The CDR3 region is CASSLVPQGSSYNSPLHF. The CDR3 region has the DNA TGTGCCAGCAGCTTGGTCCCACAGGGGAGCTCCTATAATTCACCCCTCCACTTT. The chain couples TRBV5-5 to TRBJ1-6, with 7 bases lining up with TRBD1. The germline V gene encodes CDR1 SGHKS and CDR2 YYEKEE (reference sequence). With 0 bases clipped from V and 0 bases from J, the junction kept 6 bases outside the gene matches. CDR3 length: 18 residues.

The rearrangement joins TRBV28 to TRBJ2-7, with 7 positions matching TRBD1. This CDR3 is 16 amino acids long. Unmatched junction bases numbered 10, after V lost 3 bases and J lost 2 bases. Per germline, CDR1 MDHEN and CDR2 SYDVKM. CDR3 DNA: TGTGCCAGCAGTTTCATGCGAGGGGACAGCCCCTACGAGCAGTACTTC. It codes for CASSFMRGDSPYEQYF.

The rearrangement uses TRBV5-1 and TRBJ1-2; 8 positions agree with TRBD1. Looked up from germline, CDR1 is SGHRS and CDR2 is YFSETQ. Losses at the gene ends were 4 bases for V and 0 bases for J; bases not matched to a gene: 8. CDR3 length: 16 residues. CDR3 sequence: CASSAGQAISNYGYTF. The DNA for the CDR3 is TGCGCCAGCAGCGCGGGACAGGCCATCTCTAACTATGGCTACACCTTC. Full variable domain (outside the CDR3, taken from reference TRBV5-1 and TRBJ1-2): KAGVTQTPRYLIKTRGQQVTLSCSPISGHRSVSWYQQTPGQGLQFLFEYFSETQRNKGNFPGRFSGRQFSNSRSEMNVSTLELGDSALYLCASSAGQAISNYGYTFGSGTRLTVV.

This sequence joins TRBV11-3 and TRBJ2-1; 8 nucleotides match TRBD2. Germline CDR1 reads SGHNT; CDR2 reads YENEEA. The CDR3 is made up of 15 amino acids. V shed 3 bases and J 8 bases; nucleotides not matched to a gene: 9. CDR3 bases: TGTGCCAGCAGCTTCCCCGGGAGGGCCTTGGATGAGCAGTTCTTC. Amino acid sequence: CASSFPGRALDEQFF.

V gene TRBV5-6 combines with J gene TRBJ1-2, with D possibly being TRBD1 (6 bases). The length of the CDR3 is 14 residues. Trimming cost V 4 bases and J 8 bases, with 18 bases left between them. Germline CDR1 is SGHDT and CDR2 is YYEEEE. The CDR3 reads CASSTRTGIIGYTF. Here the CDR3 DNA reads TGTGCCAGCAGCACACGTACAGGGATCATCGGCTACACCTTC.

This chain uses TRBV7-3 with TRBJ2-3; 8 bases line up with TRBD2. CDR3 length equals 20 residues. The ends lost 3 bases at V and 1 base at J; junction bases unmatched: 18. Looked up from germline, CDR1 is SGHTA and CDR2 is FQGTGA. CDR3 protein: CASSLGSPAGDLKGTDTQYF. CDR3 coding DNA: TGTGCCAGCAGCTTGGGGTCTCCAGCGGGGGACCTAAAGGGCACAGATACGCAGTATTTT.

The chain links TRBV4-1 to TRBJ2-1; TRBD2 is a possible D gene (5 bases). The CDR3 consists of 16 residues. With 0 bases removed from V and 3 bases from J, the gap between germline ends came to 12 bases. CDR1 and CDR2 (germline): MGHRA, YSYEKL. The CDR3 sequence: CASSQELPGGYNEQFF. CDR3 sequence (DNA): TGCGCCAGCAGCCAAGAATTGCCAGGAGGCTACAATGAGCAGTTCTTC.

The chain combines TRBV28 with TRBJ1-3; maybe TRBD1 (5 bases). Germline lookup yields CDR1 MDHEN and CDR2 SYDVKM. Trimming took 6 bases from V and 0 from J, leaving 9 bases between them. CDR3 length: 14 amino acids. The CDR3 region has the DNA TGTGCCAGCAGGAGACAGAGCTCTGGAAACACCATATATTTT. It codes for CASRRQSSGNTIYF.

The chain joins TRBV3-1 (or the pseudogene TRBV3-2) to TRBJ2-3; 9 bases line up with TRBD2. CDR1 and CDR2 (germline): LGHDT, YNNKEL (reference sequence). The ends lost 1 base at V and 6 bases at J; junction bases unmatched: 8. CDR3 size: 16 residues. CDR3 in DNA: TGTGCCAGCAGCCAAGCAGGCGGGGGGGCATCGGATACGCAGTATTTT. The encoded protein is CASSQAGGGASDTQYF.

The gene calls are TRBV6-4 and TRBJ2-4, with TRBD1 identical over 8 bases. The germline V gene encodes CDR1 MRHNA and CDR2 SNTAGT. V shed 3 bases, J shed 0 bases, and the junction held 16 bases outside the gene matches. The CDR3 totals 20 residues. The CDR3 spells CASSELRKDRASGAKNIQYF. The CDR3 DNA reads as TGTGCCAGCAGTGAACTAAGAAAGGACAGGGCGTCGGGAGCCAAAAACATTCAGTACTTC.

The chain uses TRBV6-1 and TRBJ2-7; D might be TRBD2 (5 bases). CDR1 and CDR2 (germline): MNHNS, SASEGT. V shed 1 base and J shed 2 bases, with 12 bases lying between them. The CDR3 sequence is 15 residues long. In DNA, the CDR3 is TGTGCCAGCAGTGAAGAGGAGGCAGGACCCTACGAGCAGTACTTC. Its translation is CASSEEEAGPYEQYF.

The chain carries TRBV27 and TRBJ2-3; TRBD1 might be the D (5 bases). Germline V CDR1 and CDR2: MNHEY, SMNVEV (reference sequence). CDR3 length equals 16 residues. The germline V and J ends were trimmed by 7 bases and 1 base, with 18 bases remaining between them. For the CDR3, the DNA is TGTGCCAGCACCGACCCAAGGGTAGGGGGCACAGATACGCAGTATTTT. Its translation is CASTDPRVGGTDTQYF.